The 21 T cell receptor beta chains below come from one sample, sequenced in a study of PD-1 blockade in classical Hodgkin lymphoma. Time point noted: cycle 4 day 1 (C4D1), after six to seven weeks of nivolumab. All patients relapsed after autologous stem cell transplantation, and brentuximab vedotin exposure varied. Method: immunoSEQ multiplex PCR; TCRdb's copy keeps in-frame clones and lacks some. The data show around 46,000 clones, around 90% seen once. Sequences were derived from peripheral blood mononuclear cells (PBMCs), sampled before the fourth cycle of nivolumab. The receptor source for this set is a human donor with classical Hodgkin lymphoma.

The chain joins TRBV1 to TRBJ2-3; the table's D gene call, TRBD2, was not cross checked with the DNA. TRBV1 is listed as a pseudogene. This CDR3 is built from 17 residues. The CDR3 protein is CTSSLLAGREGTDTQYF. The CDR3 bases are TGCACCAGCAGCTTACTCGCTGGGAGGGAGGGTACAGATACGCAGTATTTT.

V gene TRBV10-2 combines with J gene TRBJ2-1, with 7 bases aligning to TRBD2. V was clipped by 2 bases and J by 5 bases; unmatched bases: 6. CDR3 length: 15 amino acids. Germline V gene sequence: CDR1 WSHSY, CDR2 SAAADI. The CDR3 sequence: CASSEPATSDNEQFF. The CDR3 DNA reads TGCGCCAGCAGTGAGCCAGCAACTAGCGACAATGAGCAGTTCTTC.

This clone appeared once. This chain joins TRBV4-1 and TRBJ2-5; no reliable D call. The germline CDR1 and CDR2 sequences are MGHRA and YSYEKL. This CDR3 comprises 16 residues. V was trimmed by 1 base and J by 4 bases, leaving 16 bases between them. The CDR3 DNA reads TGCGCCAGCAGCCAAGCCCACGGGTCCATCCCAGAGACCCAGTACTTC. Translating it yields CASSQAHGSIPETQYF.

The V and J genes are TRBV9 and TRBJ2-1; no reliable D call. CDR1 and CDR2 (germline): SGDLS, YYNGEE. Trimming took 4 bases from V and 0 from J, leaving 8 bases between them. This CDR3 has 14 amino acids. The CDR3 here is CASSLLSSYNEQFF. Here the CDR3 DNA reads TGTGCCAGCAGCCTTTTAAGCTCCTACAATGAGCAGTTCTTC.

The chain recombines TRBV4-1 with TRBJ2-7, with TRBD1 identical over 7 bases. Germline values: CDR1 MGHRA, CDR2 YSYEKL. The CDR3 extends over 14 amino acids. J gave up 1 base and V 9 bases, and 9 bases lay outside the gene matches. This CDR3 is CARVRGGASYEQYF. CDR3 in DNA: TGCGCCAGGGTGCGAGGGGGCGCTTCCTACGAGCAGTACTTC.

The CDR3 coding sequence is TGTGCCAGTAAAGGCATAACGAACACCGGGGAGCTGTTTTTT. Residues: CASKGITNTGELFF. This chain connects TRBV19 to TRBJ2-2; no firm D call. Germline lookup yields CDR1 LNHDA and CDR2 SQIVND (reference sequence). V was shortened by 7 bases and J by 0 bases, with 9 bases between the two germline ends. The CDR3 spans 14 residues.

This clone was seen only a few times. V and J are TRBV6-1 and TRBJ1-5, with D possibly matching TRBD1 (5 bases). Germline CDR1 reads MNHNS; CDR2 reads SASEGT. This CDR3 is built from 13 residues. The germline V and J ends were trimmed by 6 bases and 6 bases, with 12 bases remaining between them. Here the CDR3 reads CASSARGGQPQHF. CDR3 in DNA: TGTGCCAGCAGCGCGAGGGGTGGTCAGCCCCAGCATTTT.

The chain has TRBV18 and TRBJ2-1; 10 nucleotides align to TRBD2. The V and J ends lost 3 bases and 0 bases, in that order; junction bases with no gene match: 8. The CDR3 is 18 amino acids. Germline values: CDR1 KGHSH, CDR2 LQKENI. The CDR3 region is CASSPPGTSVSSYNEQFF. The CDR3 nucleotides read TGTGCCAGCTCACCTCCTGGGACTAGCGTGAGCTCCTACAATGAGCAGTTCTTC. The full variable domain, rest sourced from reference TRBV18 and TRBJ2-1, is NAGVMQNPRHLVRRRGQEARLRCSPMKGHSHVYWYRQLPEEGLKFMVYLQKENIIDESGMPKERFSAEFPKEGPSILRIQQVVRGDSAAYFCASSPPGTSVSSYNEQFFGPGTRLTVL.

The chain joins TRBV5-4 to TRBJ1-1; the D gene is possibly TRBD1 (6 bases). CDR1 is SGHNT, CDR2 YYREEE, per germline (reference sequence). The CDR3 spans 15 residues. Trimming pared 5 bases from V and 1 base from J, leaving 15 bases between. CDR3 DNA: TGTGCCAGCAGTAATGGGGGGGCAAGGAACACTGAAGCTTTCTTT. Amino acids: CASSNGGARNTEAFF.

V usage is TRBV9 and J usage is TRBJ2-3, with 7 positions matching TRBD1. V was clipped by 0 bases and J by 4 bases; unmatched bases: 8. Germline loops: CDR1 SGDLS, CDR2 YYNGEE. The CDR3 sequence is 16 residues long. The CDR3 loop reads CASSVGGQPYSDTQYF. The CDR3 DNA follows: TGTGCCAGCAGCGTAGGGGGACAGCCGTATTCAGATACGCAGTATTTT.

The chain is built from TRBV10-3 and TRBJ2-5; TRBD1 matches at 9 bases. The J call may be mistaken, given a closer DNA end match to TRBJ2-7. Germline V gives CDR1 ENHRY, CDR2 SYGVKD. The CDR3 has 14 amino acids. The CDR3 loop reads CAITWDREAHEQYF. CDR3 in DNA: TGTGCCATCACCTGGGACAGGGAGGCCCACGAGCAGTACTTC.

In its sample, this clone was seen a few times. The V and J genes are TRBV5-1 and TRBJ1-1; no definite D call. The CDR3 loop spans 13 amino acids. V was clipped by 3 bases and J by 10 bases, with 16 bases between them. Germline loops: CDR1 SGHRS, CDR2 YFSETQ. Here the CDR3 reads CASSSNLAGRAFF. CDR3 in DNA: TGCGCCAGCAGCTCTAACTTGGCGGGGAGAGCTTTCTTT.

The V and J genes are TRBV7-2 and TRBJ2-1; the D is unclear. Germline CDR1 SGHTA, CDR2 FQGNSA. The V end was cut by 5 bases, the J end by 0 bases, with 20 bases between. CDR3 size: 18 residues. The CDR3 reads CASSPESQVLSSYNEQFF. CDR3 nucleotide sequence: TGTGCCAGCAGCCCTGAAAGCCAGGTTTTAAGCTCCTACAATGAGCAGTTCTTC.

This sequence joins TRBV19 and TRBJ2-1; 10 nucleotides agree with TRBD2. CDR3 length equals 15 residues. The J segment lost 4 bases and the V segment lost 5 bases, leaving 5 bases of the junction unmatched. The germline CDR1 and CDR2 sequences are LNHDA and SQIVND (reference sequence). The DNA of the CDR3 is TGTGCCAGTAGTGTTCTAGCGGGAGAGTACAATGAGCAGTTCTTC. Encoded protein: CASSVLAGEYNEQFF. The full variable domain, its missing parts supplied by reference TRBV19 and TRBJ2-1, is DGGITQSPKYLFRKEGQNVTLSCEQNLNHDAMYWYRQDPGQGLRLIYYSQIVNDFQKGDIAEGYSVSREKKESFPLTVTSAQKNPTAFYLCASSVLAGEYNEQFFGPGTRLTVL.

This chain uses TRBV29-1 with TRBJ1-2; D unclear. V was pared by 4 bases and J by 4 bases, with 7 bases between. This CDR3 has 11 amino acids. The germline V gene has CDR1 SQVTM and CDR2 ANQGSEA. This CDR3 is CSVGGIYGYTF. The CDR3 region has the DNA TGCAGCGTTGGTGGGATCTATGGCTACACCTTC. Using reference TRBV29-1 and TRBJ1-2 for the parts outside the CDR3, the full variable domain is SAVISQKPSRDICQRGTSLTIQCQVDSQVTMMFWYRQQPGQSLTLIATANQGSEATYESGFVIDKFPISRPNLTFSTLTVSNMSPEDSSIYLCSVGGIYGYTFGSGTRLTVV.

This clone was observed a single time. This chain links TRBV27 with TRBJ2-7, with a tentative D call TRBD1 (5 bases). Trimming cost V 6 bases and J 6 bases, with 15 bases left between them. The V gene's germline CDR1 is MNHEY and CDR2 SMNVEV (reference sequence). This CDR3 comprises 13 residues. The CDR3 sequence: CASRTTGWAEQYF. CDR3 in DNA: TGTGCCAGCAGAACTACAGGTTGGGCCGAGCAGTACTTC.

CDR3 DNA sequence: TGTGCCAGCAGCTTAGGGGAACAGGGGCCCGGGGAGCTGTTTTTT. It translates to CASSLGEQGPGELFF. The V and J genes are TRBV7-3 and TRBJ2-2; 7 bases align to TRBD1. The V segment lost 2 bases and the J segment 6 bases; nucleotides outside the gene matches: 6. CDR1 is SGHTA, CDR2 FQGTGA, per germline. This CDR3 contains 15 residues.

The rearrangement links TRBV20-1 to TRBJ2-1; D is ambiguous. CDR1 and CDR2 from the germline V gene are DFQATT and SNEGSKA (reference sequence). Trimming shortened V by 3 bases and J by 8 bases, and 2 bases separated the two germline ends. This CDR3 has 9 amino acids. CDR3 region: CSASYEQFF. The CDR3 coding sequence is TGCAGTGCTAGTTATGAGCAGTTCTTC.

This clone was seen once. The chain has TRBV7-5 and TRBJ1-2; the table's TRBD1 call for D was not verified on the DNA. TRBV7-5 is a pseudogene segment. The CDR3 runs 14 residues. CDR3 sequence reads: CARSLGTVLYGYTF. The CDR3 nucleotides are TGTGCCAGAAGCTTGGGGACAGTACTCTATGGCTACACCTTC.

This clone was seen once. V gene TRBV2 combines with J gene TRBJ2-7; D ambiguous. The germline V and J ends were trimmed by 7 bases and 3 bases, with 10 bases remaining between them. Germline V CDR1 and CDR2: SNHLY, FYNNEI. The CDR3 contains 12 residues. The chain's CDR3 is CASMPTGYEQYF. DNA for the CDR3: TGTGCCAGCATGCCGACGGGCTACGAGCAGTACTTC.

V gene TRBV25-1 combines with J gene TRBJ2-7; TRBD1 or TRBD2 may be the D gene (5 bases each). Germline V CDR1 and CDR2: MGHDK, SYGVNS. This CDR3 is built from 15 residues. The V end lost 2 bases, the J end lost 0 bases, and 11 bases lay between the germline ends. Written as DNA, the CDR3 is TGTGCCAGCAGTGAAGTGGGACGTAGCTCCTACGAGCAGTACTTC. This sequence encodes CASSEVGRSSYEQYF.